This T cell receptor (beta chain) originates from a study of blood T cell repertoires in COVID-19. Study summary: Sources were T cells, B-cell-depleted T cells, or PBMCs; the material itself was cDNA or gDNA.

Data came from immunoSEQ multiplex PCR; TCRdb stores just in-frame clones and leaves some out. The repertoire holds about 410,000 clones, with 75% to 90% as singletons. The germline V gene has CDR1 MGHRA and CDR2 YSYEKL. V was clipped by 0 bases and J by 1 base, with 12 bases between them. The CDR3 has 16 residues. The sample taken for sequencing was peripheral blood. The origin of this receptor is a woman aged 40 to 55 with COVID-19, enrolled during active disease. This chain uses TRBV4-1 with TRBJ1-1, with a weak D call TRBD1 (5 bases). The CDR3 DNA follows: TGCGCCAGCAGCCAAGATTCGGTGGGGGGGAACACTGAAGCTTTCTTT. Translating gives CASSQDSVGGNTEAFF.